Listed below are T cell receptor beta chains from one sample, sequenced in a study of blood T cell repertoires in COVID-19. The data were produced by immunoSEQ multiplex PCR, yet TCRdb's version contains in-frame clones alone and is incomplete. The data contain about 160,000 clones, 80% of them singletons. The sample consisted of PBMCs or T cells enriched from blood (not recorded which). The receptors derive from a man aged 35-49 years who had recovered from COVID-19. Each CDR3 is given with its conserved first and last residue. Each record gives: J gene, D gene, V gene, clone size, CDR3 DNA, CDR3 protein. A D gene is named only where the DNA matches it firmly. Only part of the rows carry a size: once, few, many, or a class if the clone is expanded.

J gene: TRBJ2-2; D gene: .; V gene: TRBV14; clone size: .; CDR3 DNA: TGTGCCAGCAGCCAGGGGGCGGACTTCGAGTTTCCCGGGGAGCTGTTTTTT; CDR3 protein: CASSQGADFEFPGELFF
J gene: TRBJ2-2; D gene: .; V gene: TRBV9; clone size: .; CDR3 DNA: TGTGCCAGCGAGGACAGAAACACCGGGGAGCTGTTTTTT; CDR3 protein: CASEDRNTGELFF
J gene: TRBJ1-5; D gene: .; V gene: TRBV2; clone size: once; CDR3 DNA: TGTGCCAGCAGCCGACTGATATTACAGGGCGGGGGACAGCCCCAGCATTTT; CDR3 protein: CASSRLILQGGGQPQHF
J gene: TRBJ2-3; D gene: TRBD2; V gene: TRBV2; clone size: .; CDR3 DNA: TGTGCCAGTAAGAGATGGAATAGCGGGGAGAGCACAGATACGCAGTATTTT; CDR3 protein: CASKRWNSGESTDTQYF
J gene: TRBJ1-6; D gene: .; V gene: TRBV18; clone size: .; CDR3 DNA: TGTGCCAGCTCACCACCCGGGACAACTGGGAGTTCACCCCTCCACTTT; CDR3 protein: CASSPPGTTGSSPLHF
J gene: TRBJ1-1; D gene: .; V gene: TRBV24-1; clone size: .; CDR3 DNA: TGTGCCACCAGTACCGGGAGGACTGAAGCTTTCTTT; CDR3 protein: CATSTGRTEAFF
J gene: TRBJ1-3; D gene: TRBD1; V gene: TRBV11-2; clone size: .; CDR3 DNA: TGTGCCAGCAGGCAGGGGGCTGGAAACACCATATATTTT; CDR3 protein: CASRQGAGNTIYF
J gene: TRBJ1-1; D gene: .; V gene: TRBV6-6; clone size: .; CDR3 DNA: TGTGCCAGCAGTTATAGGGAGGACACTGAAGCTTTCTTT; CDR3 protein: CASSYREDTEAFF
J gene: TRBJ1-4; D gene: TRBD1; V gene: TRBV5-5; clone size: once; CDR3 DNA: TGTGCCAGCAGCTTGGCCGGCGGGACAGGGGGCGAAAAACTGTTTTTT; CDR3 protein: CASSLAGGTGGEKLFF
J gene: TRBJ1-4; D gene: .; V gene: TRBV15; clone size: few; CDR3 DNA: TGTGCCACCAGCAGAGGCATAGCAGGGGAAAGCGAAAAACTGTTTTTT; CDR3 protein: CATSRGIAGESEKLFF
J gene: TRBJ2-2; D gene: .; V gene: TRBV24-1; clone size: many; CDR3 DNA: TGTGCCACCAGTGATTCCAGGGCCCCGAACACCGGGGAGCTGTTTTTT; CDR3 protein: CATSDSRAPNTGELFF
J gene: TRBJ1-2; D gene: .; V gene: TRBV2; clone size: .; CDR3 DNA: TGTGCCAGCAGCGGGGACACCTTCGGTGGCTACACCTTC; CDR3 protein: CASSGDTFGGYTF
J gene: TRBJ1-6; D gene: .; V gene: TRBV18; clone size: .; CDR3 DNA: TGTGCCAGCTCAGAGCGTACAGGGATGCGATATAATTCACCCCTCCACTTT; CDR3 protein: CASSERTGMRYNSPLHF
J gene: TRBJ2-1; D gene: .; V gene: TRBV29-1; clone size: .; CDR3 DNA: TGCAGCGTTGAAGGGATCCGGGGAGCCTACAATGAGCAGTTCTTC; CDR3 protein: CSVEGIRGAYNEQFF
J gene: TRBJ2-7; D gene: .; V gene: TRBV18; clone size: few; CDR3 DNA: TGTGCCAGCTCACCACGGGGGGCCTACGAGCAGTACTTC; CDR3 protein: CASSPRGAYEQYF
J gene: TRBJ1-1; D gene: .; V gene: TRBV19; clone size: once; CDR3 DNA: TGTGCCAGTATCCATAGACACGGGATGAACACTGAAGCTTTCTTT; CDR3 protein: CASIHRHGMNTEAFF
J gene: TRBJ1-1; D gene: .; V gene: TRBV29-1; clone size: .; CDR3 DNA: TGCAGCGCCGGACAGAAAAACACTGAAGCTTTCTTT; CDR3 protein: CSAGQKNTEAFF
J gene: TRBJ1-2; D gene: TRBD1; V gene: TRBV2; clone size: .; CDR3 DNA: TGTGCCAGCGACAGGGATCGGGATGGCTACACCTTC; CDR3 protein: CASDRDRDGYTF
J gene: TRBJ2-5; D gene: TRBD1; V gene: TRBV19; clone size: .; CDR3 DNA: TGTGCCAGTAGTCCGGGACAGATCCAAGAGACCCAGTACTTC; CDR3 protein: CASSPGQIQETQYF
J gene: TRBJ1-2; D gene: TRBD1; V gene: TRBV18; clone size: .; CDR3 DNA: TGTGCCAGCTCACCATACAGGGGTTATGGCTACACCTTC; CDR3 protein: CASSPYRGYGYTF
J gene: TRBJ1-2; D gene: .; V gene: TRBV5-6; clone size: few; CDR3 DNA: TGTGCCAGCAGCTTCCCGGACTCTAACTATGGCTACACCTTC; CDR3 protein: CASSFPDSNYGYTF
J gene: TRBJ2-3; D gene: .; V gene: TRBV5-1; clone size: .; CDR3 DNA: TGCGCCAGCAGTCGCCTCGTAACCCGAGCTTCCCCAGATACGCAGTATTTT; CDR3 protein: CASSRLVTRASPDTQYF
J gene: TRBJ2-2; D gene: TRBD1; V gene: TRBV24-1; clone size: .; CDR3 DNA: TGTGCCACCAGTGACCCTACTCAGGGGGCCGGGGAGCTGTTTTTT; CDR3 protein: CATSDPTQGAGELFF
J gene: TRBJ2-1; D gene: .; V gene: TRBV6-5; clone size: .; CDR3 DNA: TGTGCCAGCAGTTACAATTCTCTCTCCAATGAGCAGTTCTTC; CDR3 protein: CASSYNSLSNEQFF
J gene: TRBJ2-5; D gene: .; V gene: TRBV7-9; clone size: .; CDR3 DNA: TGTGCCAGCAGCGTGTCCAGGGGAAGCCAAGAGACCCAGTACTTC; CDR3 protein: CASSVSRGSQETQYF
J gene: TRBJ2-7; D gene: .; V gene: TRBV11-2; clone size: .; CDR3 DNA: TGTGCCAGTTCGGAGAGCTCCTACGAGCAGTACTTC; CDR3 protein: CASSESSYEQYF
J gene: TRBJ1-4; D gene: .; V gene: TRBV25-1; clone size: .; CDR3 DNA: TGTGCCAGCAGTGGACACAGGCTCAATGAAAAACTGTTTTTT; CDR3 protein: CASSGHRLNEKLFF
J gene: TRBJ1-6; D gene: .; V gene: TRBV2; clone size: .; CDR3 DNA: TGTGCCAGCAGTGAAGCAACAGGCCTGAATTCACCCCTCCACTTT; CDR3 protein: CASSEATGLNSPLHF
J gene: TRBJ2-7; D gene: TRBD1; V gene: TRBV13; clone size: .; CDR3 DNA: TGTGCCAGCAGCATCACAGGGGGCGTTAACGAGCAGTACTTC; CDR3 protein: CASSITGGVNEQYF
J gene: TRBJ2-1; D gene: .; V gene: TRBV19; clone size: .; CDR3 DNA: TGTGCCAGTAGTGTCAGTCGTCTTCGCCCCTACAATGAGCAGTTCTTC; CDR3 protein: CASSVSRLRPYNEQFF
J gene: TRBJ1-6; D gene: .; V gene: TRBV21-1; clone size: few; CDR3 DNA: TGTGCCAGCTCTATGCCCCACCACTTT; CDR3 protein: CASSMPHHF
J gene: TRBJ2-1; D gene: TRBD1; V gene: TRBV5-4; clone size: .; CDR3 DNA: TGTGCCAGCACCTCCGCCCCGGGACAGGGGGACAATGAGCAGTTCTTC; CDR3 protein: CASTSAPGQGDNEQFF
J gene: TRBJ2-1; D gene: .; V gene: TRBV5-1; clone size: .; CDR3 DNA: TGCGCCAGCAGCTTGGTATCGGGGGTCTCCTACAATGAGCAGTTCTTC; CDR3 protein: CASSLVSGVSYNEQFF
J gene: TRBJ1-1; D gene: .; V gene: TRBV6-5; clone size: once; CDR3 DNA: TGTGCCAGCAGTTACTCGACCCCAGGGAACACTGAAGCTTTCTTT; CDR3 protein: CASSYSTPGNTEAFF
J gene: TRBJ1-5; D gene: .; V gene: TRBV5-4; clone size: .; CDR3 DNA: TGTGCCAGCAGTCCGTTTGGACAGCAGCCCCAGCATTTT; CDR3 protein: CASSPFGQQPQHF
J gene: TRBJ1-6; D gene: TRBD1; V gene: TRBV9; clone size: .; CDR3 DNA: TGTGCCAGCGGGACAGTGAATTCACCCCTCCACTTT; CDR3 protein: CASGTVNSPLHF
J gene: TRBJ1-1; D gene: .; V gene: TRBV6-5; clone size: .; CDR3 DNA: TGTGCCAGCAGTTACTACCAAAACTCAATAAACACTGAAGCTTTCTTT; CDR3 protein: CASSYYQNSINTEAFF
J gene: TRBJ2-5; D gene: TRBD1; V gene: TRBV2; clone size: .; CDR3 DNA: TGTGCCAGCAGGCCGGGACAGCCAAGGGGATACTTC; CDR3 protein: CASRPGQPRGYF
J gene: TRBJ2-2; D gene: TRBD1; V gene: TRBV5-1; clone size: .; CDR3 DNA: TGCGCCAGCAGCTGGGGCGGACAGGGGAACGGGGAGCTGTTTTTT; CDR3 protein: CASSWGGQGNGELFF
J gene: TRBJ2-7; D gene: .; V gene: TRBV6-5; clone size: .; CDR3 DNA: TGTGCCAGCAGTCTAAAGGTCGGGTACGAGCAGTACTTC; CDR3 protein: CASSLKVGYEQYF
J gene: TRBJ2-7; D gene: .; V gene: TRBV6-5; clone size: .; CDR3 DNA: TGTGCCAGCAGTAATGTTGAGGGGGGGTTCTACGAGCAGTACTTC; CDR3 protein: CASSNVEGGFYEQYF